The 9 T cell receptor beta chains below all came from one sample that was sequenced in a study of tumor-infiltrating lymphocytes in primary liver carcinoma. Making TCR beta cDNA involved 400 to 600 ng total RNA and a constant-region primer. Slightly modified ARM-PCR served as the procedure for the TCR beta libraries. These libraries came from three rounds of nested multiplex PCR. The opening two PCR rounds, approximately 10 cycles each, paired TRBV1-TRBV30 forward primers with a C-beta reverse primer. MiXCR, applied by TCRdb to the multiplex PCR reads, yields one record per CDR3 protein. Of fewer than 250,000 distinct CDR3 sequences detected, 65% appear once; the ten largest clones hold under 7.5%. Blood RNA was derived from unsorted whole blood, and germline DNA was extracted too. Material for sequencing was peripheral blood. These receptors were collected from a woman aged 60-75 years with primary liver carcinoma and hepatitis B virus infection.

The chain uses TRBV28 and TRBJ1-1, with TRBD1 matching 7 bases. From germline, CDR1 is MDHEN and CDR2 SYDVKM. Germline trimming cut 8 bases from V and 3 bases from J; bases unmatched to any gene: 9. The CDR3 has 14 amino acids. Here the CDR3 reads CASHSDREYTEAFF. The CDR3 DNA sequence: TGTGCCAGCCATTCCGACAGGGAGTACACTGAAGCTTTCTTT.

At least ten counts were recorded for this clonotype. The chain recombines TRBV4-1 with TRBJ2-3, with TRBD1 matching 9 bases. This CDR3 spans 15 amino acids. The germline gives CDR1 MGHRA, CDR2 YSYEKL. Losses at the gene ends were 4 bases for V and 4 bases for J; bases not matched to a gene: 6. The CDR3 sequence is CASSRQGGGADTQYF. CDR3 coding DNA: TGCGCCAGCAGCCGACAGGGGGGAGGGGCAGATACGCAGTATTTT.

The V gene is TRBV14, the J gene TRBJ1-1; no definite D call. V dropped 0 bases and J dropped 5 bases, with 16 bases sitting between them. CDR3 length: 16 amino acids. The V gene's germline CDR1 is SGHDN and CDR2 FVKESK. The CDR3 DNA is TGTGCCAGCAGCCAAGATCTGCGGCATTTGGGTACTGAAGCTTTCTTT. It specifies CASSQDLRHLGTEAFF. The full variable domain, with the rest looked up from reference TRBV14 and TRBJ1-1, is EAGVTQFPSHSVIEKGQTVTLRCDPISGHDNLYWYRRVMGKEIKFLLHFVKESKQDESGMPNNRFLAERTGGTYSTLKVQPAELEDSGVYFCASSQDLRHLGTEAFFGQGTRLTVV.

A note on this clonotype: The conserved closing phenylalanine or tryptophan is absent in this CDR3, likely reflecting a read error. The chain is built from TRBV28 and TRBJ1-6; D may be TRBD1 (6 bases). The germline gives CDR1 MDHEN, CDR2 SYDVKM. This CDR3 comprises 11 residues. The V gene lost 6 bases and the J gene lost 15 bases, with 12 bases spanning the gap. The CDR3 sequence is CASSRTVRLHL. The CDR3 bases are TGTGCCAGCAGCCGGACAGTTCGCCTCCACCTT.

Details on this clonotype: A much larger clone lies a single base off, so this may be a read error. The chain employs TRBV6-5 and TRBJ2-6; 10 bases fit TRBD1. CDR1 MNHEY and CDR2 SVGAGI come from the germline V gene. The V and J ends lost 5 bases and 0 bases, in that order; junction bases with no gene match: 4. The CDR3 runs 17 residues. The CDR3 loop reads CASSATGGDSGANVLTF. DNA for the CDR3: TGTGCCAGCAGTGCGACAGGGGGCGACTCTGGGGCCAACGTCCTGACTTTC.

This chain connects TRBV7-8 to TRBJ1-4; D ambiguous. V was clipped by 2 bases and J by 4 bases, with 5 bases between them. Germline V gene sequence: CDR1 SGHVS, CDR2 FQNEAQ. The CDR3 extends over 13 amino acids. The CDR3 sequence: CASSLTRNEKLFF. CDR3 DNA: TGTGCCAGCAGCTTAACACGTAATGAAAAACTGTTTTTT.

With regard to this clonotype: Germline and junction disagree at one end, which may indicate a read error. V and J are TRBV11-2 and TRBJ2-3; either TRBD1 or TRBD2 may supply D (6 bases each). The CDR3 loop spans 15 amino acids. Germline V lookup: CDR1 SGHAT, CDR2 FQNNGV. The CDR3 is CASSPQKGGSDMQYF. CDR3 bases: TGTGCCAGCAGCCCACAGAAGGGGGGCTCAGATATGCAGTATTTT.

In its sample, this clonotype ranks as medium-sized. The chain uses TRBV6-5 and TRBJ2-7, with 12 nucleotides matching TRBD2. This CDR3 is built from 15 residues. Germline CDR1 and CDR2: MNHEY and SVGAGI. Unmatched junction bases numbered 3, after V lost 6 bases and J lost 0 bases. The CDR3 loop is CASRPTSGSSYEQYF. Here the CDR3 DNA reads TGTGCCAGCAGACCGACTAGCGGGAGCTCCTACGAGCAGTACTTC.

In regard to this clonotype: The junction does not match germline at one end; this may be a read error. The chain links TRBV29-1 to TRBJ2-3; 7 bases are shared with TRBD1. CDR1 is SQVTM, CDR2 ANQGSEA, per germline. The CDR3 is 13 residues long. CDR3 nucleotides: TGTAGCGTTGTGGACAGGCTCACAGATACGCAGTATTTT. This translates into CSVVDRLTDTQYF.